These T cell receptor beta chains were read from a single sample in a study of blood T cell repertoires in COVID-19. Libraries were prepared by immunoSEQ multiplex PCR; TCRdb keeps only in-frame clonotypes and omits some of them. The data hold some 450,000 clones, with around 90% observed a single time. Input material: peripheral blood. The source of these receptors is a man aged 18 to 29 with COVID-19, enrolled during active disease. The CDR3 runs from the conserved cysteine through the conserved F or W. Fields, in order: CDR3 DNA, CDR3 protein, V gene, clone size, D gene, J gene. D genes are given only for firm matches. Part of the rows lack a size; the others show once, few, many or a class for expanded clones.

TGTGCCAGCCGAGCGGTCCTTAGCACAGATACGCAGTATTTT	CASRAVLSTDTQYF	TRBV7-8	NA	NA	TRBJ2-3
TGCAGCGTCATAGGAGACAGGGGCGACGAGCAGTACTTC	CSVIGDRGDEQYF	TRBV29-1	once	TRBD1	TRBJ2-7
TGTGCCAGCAGCTTCGACAGGAACGAGCAGTACTTC	CASSFDRNEQYF	TRBV6-5	NA	NA	TRBJ2-7
TGTGCCACCAGTGGTAGCGGACAGGGACACAATGAGCAGTTCTTC	CATSGSGQGHNEQFF	TRBV24-1	NA	TRBD1	TRBJ2-1
TGTGCCAGCAGCTTGAGATCAGGCACAGATACGCAGTATTTT	CASSLRSGTDTQYF	TRBV5-5	NA	NA	TRBJ2-3
TGTGCCAGCTCATACGCTAGCACCACCGGGGAGCTGTTTTTT	CASSYASTTGELFF	TRBV18	NA	NA	TRBJ2-2
TGTGCCAGCAGTGGAAGCGGGGGTGGGACCGGGGAGCTGTTTTTT	CASSGSGGGTGELFF	TRBV2	once	TRBD2	TRBJ2-2
TGTGCCTGGAGGAGGGCGAGTTCACCCCTCCACTTT	CAWRRASSPLHF	TRBV30	NA	NA	TRBJ1-6
TGTGCCAGCAGTCGACAGGGGGAGGTTGAGCAGTTCTTC	CASSRQGEVEQFF	TRBV6-5	few	TRBD1	TRBJ2-1
TGTGCTAGTGGTTTGGTTGCGGAGGGTGGGGCTACGCAGTATTTT	CASGLVAEGGATQYF	TRBV12-5	NA	NA	TRBJ2-3
TGTGCCAGCAGTCCGAAGTCGGGATCTGAAGCTTTCTTT	CASSPKSGSEAFF	TRBV12-3/TRBV12-4	NA	NA	TRBJ1-1
TGTGCCACCTGGGACAGGGTGGATGGGTCTAACTATGGCTACACCTTC	CATWDRVDGSNYGYTF	TRBV2	NA	TRBD1	TRBJ1-2
TGTGCCAGCAGTTTTCTGGGCTCGGGAACTGAAGCTTTCTTT	CASSFLGSGTEAFF	TRBV28	once	NA	TRBJ1-1
TGTGCCAGCACCGACCCCGGGACTAGCTGGGGGACCCAGTACTTC	CASTDPGTSWGTQYF	TRBV3-1/TRBV3-2	once	TRBD2	TRBJ2-5
TGCGCCAGCAGCTTACAGGGGCGAAGGGAGCAGTTCTTC	CASSLQGRREQFF	TRBV5-1	NA	TRBD1	TRBJ2-1
TGCGCCAGCAGCAATATAGGGACAGGGATAAACTATGGCTACACCTTC	CASSNIGTGINYGYTF	TRBV5-1	NA	TRBD1	TRBJ1-2
TGCGCCAGCAGCCAATCACCGGGACAGAGGATTCAAAACATTCAGTACTTC	CASSQSPGQRIQNIQYF	TRBV5-1	NA	TRBD1	TRBJ2-4
TGTGCCAGCACTCCCGAGGGCCGCTCAACCTATGGCTACACCTTC	CASTPEGRSTYGYTF	TRBV6-5	NA	NA	TRBJ1-2
TGTGCCACTCGCCGGGGGGGAACCTACAATGAGCAGTTCTTC	CATRRGGTYNEQFF	TRBV15	NA	TRBD2	TRBJ2-1
TGTGCCAGCAGTTTTGGCCAATGGCAGTTCTTC	CASSFGQWQFF	TRBV12-3/TRBV12-4	once	NA	TRBJ2-1
TGTGCCAGTAGTATAGCAGCGGGCACTGAAGCTTTCTTT	CASSIAAGTEAFF	TRBV19	NA	NA	TRBJ1-1
TGTGCCAGCAGTTACTTGCCGGCGGGGAACACTGAAGCTTTCTTT	CASSYLPAGNTEAFF	TRBV6-5	few	NA	TRBJ1-1
TGTGCCAGCAGTTCCGCCGGACAGGGCCAAGAGACCCAGTACTTC	CASSSAGQGQETQYF	TRBV27	NA	TRBD1	TRBJ2-5
TGTGCCAGTCAGGGAGGGGCCAATCAGCCCCAGCATTTT	CASQGGANQPQHF	TRBV19	NA	NA	TRBJ1-5
TGTGCCAGCAGTTATGGGACAGGAGCTAACTATGGCTACACCTTC	CASSYGTGANYGYTF	TRBV6-5	NA	TRBD1	TRBJ1-2
TGTGCCAGCAGCTTAGCGCGCGGGTTTACAGATACGCAGTATTTT	CASSLARGFTDTQYF	TRBV7-2	NA	NA	TRBJ2-3
TGCAGTATTCACCGGGGGGAGACCCAGTACTTC	CSIHRGETQYF	TRBV20-1	NA	NA	TRBJ2-5
TGTGCCAGCAGTGAAACGGACAGGGGGAATCAGCCCCAGCATTTT	CASSETDRGNQPQHF	TRBV2	NA	TRBD1	TRBJ1-5
TGCGCCAGCAGCTTGTATGACACCGGGGAGCTGTTTTTT	CASSLYDTGELFF	TRBV5-1	NA	NA	TRBJ2-2
TGTGCCAGTAGTCTCCCCGACACTGAAGCTTTCTTT	CASSLPDTEAFF	TRBV19	NA	NA	TRBJ1-1
TGCGCCAGCAGACTGACAGAGAACACTGAAGCTTTCTTT	CASRLTENTEAFF	TRBV10-2	NA	NA	TRBJ1-1
TGTGCCAGTAGTATCGGAGACAGGGGGAACACTGAAGCTTTCTTT	CASSIGDRGNTEAFF	TRBV19	NA	TRBD1	TRBJ1-1
TGTGCCACCAGCCTAGCAGATACGCAGTATTTT	CATSLADTQYF	TRBV24-1	NA	NA	TRBJ2-3
TGTGCCAGCAGCGTACTTAATGAAAAACTGTTTTTT	CASSVLNEKLFF	TRBV12-3/TRBV12-4	NA	NA	TRBJ1-4
TGTGCCACCTCGGACTGGATAAAAAACATTCAGTACTTC	CATSDWIKNIQYF	TRBV6-5	NA	NA	TRBJ2-4
TGCGCCAGCAGCTTTGAAACAGGTGCGAACACTGAAGCTTTCTTT	CASSFETGANTEAFF	TRBV5-1	NA	NA	TRBJ1-1
TGCAGTGCAATAAGGGGTTACGAGCAGTACTTC	CSAIRGYEQYF	TRBV20-1	NA	NA	TRBJ2-7
TGTGCCAGCAGTGTAGAAAACTCAGCCAAAAACATTCAGTACTTC	CASSVENSAKNIQYF	TRBV2	NA	NA	TRBJ2-4
TGTGCCAGCAGCCAAGATGATATAGGCCCCTGGGGGGCTAATGAAAAACTGTTTTTT	CASSQDDIGPWGANEKLFF	TRBV3-1/TRBV3-2	once	NA	TRBJ1-4
TGTGCCAGCAGCCAAGGTAAGGACACCACACTGGGCGAGCAGTACTTC	CASSQGKDTTLGEQYF	TRBV3-1/TRBV3-2	NA	NA	TRBJ2-7
TGTGCCACCAGCAGATCCCGGGACAGCCTTAATCAGCCCCAGCATTTT	CATSRSRDSLNQPQHF	TRBV15	NA	TRBD1	TRBJ1-5
TGTGCCAGCAGTTACTCTGGACTAGCGGGAGTTATTGAGCAGTTCTTC	CASSYSGLAGVIEQFF	TRBV6-5	once	TRBD2	TRBJ2-1
TGTGCCAGCAGGGAGGGGGAGGGCTACGAGCAGTACTTC	CASREGEGYEQYF	TRBV12-3/TRBV12-4	NA	NA	TRBJ2-7
TGTGCCAGCACAAAGCCGCCTACCTACGAGCAGTACTTC	CASTKPPTYEQYF	TRBV2	few	NA	TRBJ2-7
TGTGCCACCACCCCGGGAGGGGGCAATTACGAGCAGTACTTC	CATTPGGGNYEQYF	TRBV7-9	NA	NA	TRBJ2-7
TGTGCCAGCAGTTACCCGTTTGGCGGGATTGGGGAGACCCAGTACTTC	CASSYPFGGIGETQYF	TRBV6-5	NA	NA	TRBJ2-5
TGTGCCAGCACATCATGGACCCCCCGGGGCCGGGACTCCCGATATCAGGATGAGCAGTTCTTC	CASTSWTPRGRDSRYQDEQFF	TRBV28	NA	NA	TRBJ2-1
TGTGCCAGCAGTAAAGGACTAGCGGGAAAATACGAGCAGTACTTC	CASSKGLAGKYEQYF	TRBV13	NA	TRBD2	TRBJ2-7
TGCGCCAGCAGCTTGGCCCTGGGCAGCTCCTACAATGAGCAGTTCTTC	CASSLALGSSYNEQFF	TRBV5-1	NA	NA	TRBJ2-1
TGTGCCAGCAGCCAAGGAGGGAACAGGGGGCGAGGGGTGGCTTTCTTT	CASSQGGNRGRGVAFF	TRBV3-1/TRBV3-2	NA	TRBD1	TRBJ1-1
TGTGCCACCAGCAGAGATGCAGGGGGACCTGAGACCCAGTACTTC	CATSRDAGGPETQYF	TRBV15	NA	TRBD1	TRBJ2-5
TGTGCCAGCAGCCAAGCCAGGGGGGATGGAAACACCATATATTTT	CASSQARGDGNTIYF	TRBV4-2	NA	TRBD1	TRBJ1-3
TGTGCCAGCAGTTCGCTAGGACTAGCGGGGCGACAGACCCAGTACTTC	CASSSLGLAGRQTQYF	TRBV6-5	NA	TRBD2	TRBJ2-5
TGTGCCAGCAGCCGTACAGGGCCCGGAGACTATGGCTACACCTTC	CASSRTGPGDYGYTF	TRBV27	once	NA	TRBJ1-2
TGTGCCAGCAGCTTAAACAGGGTCAGGGAGACCCAGTACTTC	CASSLNRVRETQYF	TRBV7-2	NA	NA	TRBJ2-5